The 23 T cell receptor beta chains presented below share a single source sample, sequenced in a study of shared clonotypes between healthy human individuals (dated by TCRdb to 2020 to 2022). The library relied on the immunoSEQ multiplex PCR assay. Entries here come from immuneACCESS through TCRdb and include only in-frame sequences with V and J called. Some clones fail to appear in such tables; in the studies checked, an unresolved V gene covers under half of the shortfall, and the cause of the remainder is unknown. The sample yields roughly 770,000 clones; around 96% were counted once. The ten largest clones add up to under 0.25% of the sample. CD8 naive samples were obtained by positive selection for CCR7 among CD45RO-negative cells, yielding a CD45RA+CCR7+ population from which TemRA cells were excluded. The sequencing sample was made of naive CD8+ T cells sorted from blood. This specimen's cell subset or site label, per the study, means: CD45RA+CCR7+. The source of these receptors is a man younger than 45 in good health.

The chain employs TRBV4-1 and TRBJ2-7, with 8 bases identical to TRBD2. Looked up from germline, CDR1 is MGHRA and CDR2 is YSYEKL. The CDR3 is 17 residues long. The J segment lost 4 bases and the V segment lost 0 bases, leaving 11 bases of the junction unmatched. CDR3 DNA sequence: TGCGCCAGCAGCCAAGAACAGACCGGGAGGGCCGGGTACGAGCAGTACTTC. Amino acid sequence: CASSQEQTGRAGYEQYF.

The V gene is TRBV10-2, the J gene TRBJ1-1; 7 positions agree with TRBD1. CDR1 WSHSY and CDR2 SAAADI come from the germline V gene. The CDR3 covers 16 residues. V lost 3 bases, J lost 6 bases, and 13 bases stayed unmatched. The CDR3 sequence is CASSDRAQRRGAEAFF. The CDR3 nucleotides are TGCGCCAGCAGTGATAGGGCCCAGCGCAGGGGGGCTGAAGCTTTCTTT.

This clone was seen only a few times. The chain uses TRBV5-6 and TRBJ1-2; possibly TRBD1 for D (5 bases). Germline V gene sequence: CDR1 SGHDT, CDR2 YYEEEE. Between the trimmed V and J ends, which lost 6 bases and 6 bases, there was a span of 18 bases. The CDR3 loop spans 14 amino acids. The CDR3 DNA sequence: TGTGCCAGCACCTCCTCGGCAGGGAGGGATGGCTACACCTTC. Translating gives CASTSSAGRDGYTF.

This clone was picked up a small number of times. This chain links TRBV10-2 with TRBJ2-7; 7 nucleotides agree with TRBD2. Germline values: CDR1 WSHSY, CDR2 SAAADI. V lost 7 bases and J lost 3; bases outside the gene matches: 15. The CDR3 totals 16 residues. The CDR3 nucleotides are TGCGCCAGCACCAATTGGAGGAGGGAGGGCGGCTACGAGCAGTACTTC. It codes for CASTNWRREGGYEQYF.

The gene calls are TRBV6-5 and TRBJ1-1; unclear D gene. This CDR3 spans 13 amino acids. The germline V gene encodes CDR1 MNHEY and CDR2 SVGAGI. V was cut by 0 bases and J by 3 bases, with 5 bases left in between. The CDR3 here is CASSYSSDTEAFF. CDR3 in DNA: TGTGCCAGCAGTTACTCTTCGGACACTGAAGCTTTCTTT.

This chain connects TRBV7-7 to TRBJ2-5; 7 nucleotides agree with TRBD2. Trimming removed 1 base from V and 1 base from J; junction bases left unmatched: 0. This CDR3 is 14 amino acids long. Germline CDR1 reads SSHAT; CDR2 reads FNYEAQ (reference sequence). This CDR3 is CASSLGGGQETQYF. As DNA, the CDR3 is TGTGCCAGCAGCTTAGGGGGGGGCCAAGAGACCCAGTACTTC.

The chain recombines TRBV5-4 with TRBJ2-3, with 7 bases lining up with TRBD2. The V segment lost 6 bases and the J segment 6 bases; nucleotides outside the gene matches: 10. Germline V gene data show CDR1 as SGHNT and CDR2 as YYREEE (reference sequence). The CDR3 consists of 14 residues. CDR3 amino acids: CASTGGSSSDTQYF. For the CDR3, the DNA is TGTGCCAGCACAGGCGGGAGTTCGTCGGATACGCAGTATTTT.

The V gene is TRBV15, the J gene TRBJ2-1; D might be TRBD2 (5 bases). The CDR3 totals 14 residues. With 3 bases removed from V and 8 bases from J, the gap between germline ends came to 14 bases. Germline V CDR1 and CDR2: LNHNV, YYDKDF (reference sequence). CDR3 sequence (DNA): TGTGCCACCAGCAGCTCCGGGAACCCTGATGAGCAGTTCTTC. This gives the protein CATSSSGNPDEQFF.

The V call is TRBV4-1, the J call TRBJ2-1; a possible D gene is TRBD2 (5 bases). The CDR3 spans 16 residues. V was shortened by 0 bases and J by 2 bases, with 11 bases between the two germline ends. From germline, CDR1 is MGHRA and CDR2 YSYEKL. CDR3 DNA sequence: TGCGCCAGCAGCCAAGAGGCAGCGGCGACCTACAATGAGCAGTTCTTC. This sequence encodes CASSQEAAATYNEQFF.

V is TRBV27 and J is TRBJ1-1; D is unresolved. Germline V gene data show CDR1 as MNHEY and CDR2 as SMNVEV (reference sequence). The CDR3 covers 13 residues. V was pared by 4 bases and J by 4 bases, with 10 bases between. This CDR3 is CASSSPRSTEAFF. In DNA form, the CDR3 reads TGTGCCAGCAGTTCCCCACGAAGCACTGAAGCTTTCTTT.

The V call is TRBV7-2, the J call TRBJ2-7; D uncertain. The germline CDR1 and CDR2 sequences are SGHTA and FQGNSA. Trimming took 5 bases from V and 6 from J, leaving 14 bases between them. The length of the CDR3 is 13 residues. The CDR3 DNA reads as TGTGCCAGCAGCCTCCTCGCCCGGTCCGAGCAGTACTTC. This sequence encodes CASSLLARSEQYF.

The chain links TRBV7-8 to TRBJ2-2; D is unclear. V was clipped by 5 bases and J by 3 bases, with 10 bases between them. The CDR3 spans 14 residues. Germline CDR1 reads SGHVS; CDR2 reads FQNEAQ. The CDR3 spells CASSGEVYTGELFF. The CDR3 region has the DNA TGTGCCAGCAGCGGGGAAGTGTACACCGGGGAGCTGTTTTTT.

This rearrangement joins TRBV10-2 to TRBJ2-3; TRBD2 matches at 10 bases. The CDR3 loop spans 18 amino acids. Per the germline V gene, CDR1 is WSHSY and CDR2 is SAAADI. J was trimmed by 4 bases and V by 3 bases; bases with no gene match: 13. CDR3 bases: TGCGCCAGCAGTGAAGGCGGGACTAGCGCCCAGACGGCAGATACGCAGTATTTT. Residues: CASSEGGTSAQTADTQYF.

This clone has just one count. The chain has TRBV5-1 and TRBJ2-7; TRBD1 matches at 7 bases. Germline V gene lookup returns CDR1 SGHRS and CDR2 YFSETQ. The J segment lost 5 bases and the V segment lost 4 bases, leaving 12 bases of the junction unmatched. This CDR3 has 15 residues. CDR3 amino acids: CASSPGQTTYDEQYF. The DNA of the CDR3 is TGCGCCAGCAGCCCGGGACAGACCACCTACGACGAGCAGTACTTC.

V is TRBV5-5 and J is TRBJ1-4; tentatively, D is TRBD1 (5 bases). V lost 5 bases and J lost 8, with 16 bases in between. The CDR3 sequence is 14 residues long. CDR1 and CDR2 (germline): SGHKS, YYEKEE (reference sequence). CDR3 DNA: TGTGCCAGCAGAGCAGGGACCTCTCACGAAAAACTGTTTTTT. This gives the protein CASRAGTSHEKLFF.

Notes on this clone: Other DNA sequences from this sample encode an identical CDR3 as well. This chain connects TRBV2 to TRBJ2-5; D call uncertain. CDR3 length equals 10 residues. The V end lost 6 bases, the J end lost 4 bases, and 3 bases lay between the germline ends. CDR1 SNHLY and CDR2 FYNNEI come from the germline V gene. The CDR3 bases are TGTGCCAGCAGAGGAGAGACCCAGTACTTC. Amino acid sequence: CASRGETQYF.

The chain joins TRBV6-1 to TRBJ2-2; 10 nucleotides match TRBD1. Germline V gives CDR1 MNHNS, CDR2 SASEGT. J was trimmed by 5 bases and V by 3 bases; bases with no gene match: 3. The length of the CDR3 is 15 residues. DNA of the CDR3: TGTGCCAGCAGTGACCCGGGACAGGGGACCGGGGAGCTGTTTTTT. Its protein is CASSDPGQGTGELFF.

CDR3 sequence (DNA): TGTGCCAGCAGCGTTGGGGGCTCCTACACAGATACGCAGTATTTT. Its protein product is CASSVGGSYTDTQYF. The chain links TRBV9 to TRBJ2-3, with D perhaps TRBD1 (6 bases). The CDR3 is 15 amino acids. Per the germline V gene, CDR1 is SGDLS and CDR2 is YYNGEE. Trimming removed 2 bases at V and 2 bases at J, with 12 bases between. Using reference TRBV9 and TRBJ2-3 for the parts outside the CDR3, the full variable domain is DSGVTQTPKHLITATGQRVTLRCSPRSGDLSVYWYQQSLDQGLQFLIQYYNGEERAKGNILERFSAQQFPDLHSELNLSSLELGDSALYFCASSVGGSYTDTQYFGPGTRLTVL.

This clone was found once. V usage is TRBV14 and J usage is TRBJ2-7, with D possibly called TRBD1 or TRBD2 (6 bases each). The CDR3 has 14 amino acids. In germline, CDR1 is SGHDN, CDR2 FVKESK. Trimming took off 6 bases at V and 2 bases at J, with 14 bases between the two ends. The CDR3 region has the DNA TGTGCCAGCAGTCATACAGGGAGGACCTACGAGCAGTACTTC. This encodes CASSHTGRTYEQYF.

The sample holds one count of this clone. The rearrangement links TRBV4-1 to TRBJ1-5; 9 bases map to TRBD1. The V gene's germline CDR1 is MGHRA and CDR2 YSYEKL. Trimming removed 5 bases from V and 2 bases from J; junction bases left unmatched: 7. The CDR3 runs 16 residues. CDR3 in amino acids: CASSSRTGEGNQPQHF. The CDR3 coding sequence is TGCGCCAGCAGCTCCAGGACAGGGGAGGGCAATCAGCCCCAGCATTTT.

This chain links TRBV7-2 with TRBJ2-7, with 9 nucleotides matching TRBD1. J gave up 0 bases and V 5 bases, and 8 bases lay outside the gene matches. The CDR3 covers 16 residues. Germline assignment: CDR1 SGHTA and CDR2 FQGNSA. This CDR3 reads CASSPDLTGGSYEQYF. CDR3 in DNA: TGTGCCAGCAGCCCGGATTTGACAGGGGGCTCCTACGAGCAGTACTTC. The entire variable domain, with the rest obtained from reference TRBV7-2 and TRBJ2-7, is as follows: GAGVSQSPSNKVTEKGKDVELRCDPISGHTALYWYRQSLGQGLEFLIYFQGNSAPDKSGLPSDRFSAERTGGSVSTLTIQRTQQEDSAVYLCASSPDLTGGSYEQYFGPGTRLTVT.

This chain links TRBV28 with TRBJ2-1; 8 nucleotides line up with TRBD2. The germline CDR1 and CDR2 sequences are MDHEN and SYDVKM. The trim removed 8 bases at V and 3 bases at J, leaving 9 bases unmatched. This CDR3 contains 15 residues. The CDR3 bases are TGTGCCAGCCGGACAAGCGGGAGTCTCTACAATGAGCAGTTCTTC. Protein: CASRTSGSLYNEQFF.

To note about this clone: A read error may be the cause here, since a much bigger clone is one base away. In the same sample, other DNA sequences code for this CDR3. The chain uses TRBV7-9 and TRBJ2-7; D is undetermined. The V gene's germline CDR1 is SEHNR and CDR2 FQNEAQ (reference sequence). Trimming removed 0 bases from V and 5 bases from J, with 5 bases in between. This CDR3 has 12 amino acids. CDR3 coding DNA: TGTGCCAGCAGCTTAGCGTGGGACGAGCAGTACTTC. Amino acid sequence: CASSLAWDEQYF.